This entry is about one TCR beta chain. This entry belongs to a study of blood T cell repertoires in COVID-19. Study-level background: Acute and convalescent COVID-19 specimens originated in the United States, Italy and Spain.

The repertoire was sequenced with immunoSEQ multiplex PCR; TCRdb's copy has only in-frame clones and lacks some. The profile shows 79,000 or so clones, 70% to 90% of them singletons. Seattle cases were enrolled at active infection and followed longitudinally. The clonotype was recovered from a man between 60 and 75 years old with COVID-19, enrolled during active disease. Input material: peripheral blood.

This CDR3 is CSAGTSGTYEQYF. Written as DNA, the CDR3 is TGCAGCGCCGGGACTAGCGGGACCTACGAGCAGTACTTC. The gene calls are TRBV29-1 and TRBJ2-7; the match to TRBD2 covers 13 bases. Germline assignment: CDR1 SQVTM and CDR2 ANQGSEA. This CDR3 spans 13 amino acids. The ends lost 7 bases at V and 2 bases at J; junction bases unmatched: 2.